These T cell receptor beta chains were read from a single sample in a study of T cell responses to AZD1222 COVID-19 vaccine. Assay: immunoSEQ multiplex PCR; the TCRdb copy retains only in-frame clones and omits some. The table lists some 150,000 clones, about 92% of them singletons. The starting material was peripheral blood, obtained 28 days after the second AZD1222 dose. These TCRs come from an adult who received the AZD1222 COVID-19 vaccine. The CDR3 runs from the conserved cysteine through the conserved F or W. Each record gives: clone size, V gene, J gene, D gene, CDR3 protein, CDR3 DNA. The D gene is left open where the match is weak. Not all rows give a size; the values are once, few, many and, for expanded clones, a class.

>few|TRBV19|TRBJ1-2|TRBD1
CASSIWGQDNYGYTF
TGTGCCAGTAGTATTTGGGGACAGGATAACTATGGCTACACCTTC
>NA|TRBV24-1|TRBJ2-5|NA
CATSEDRGETQYF
TGTGCCACCAGTGAGGACCGAGGGGAGACCCAGTACTTC
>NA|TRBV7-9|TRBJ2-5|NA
CASHAVPVETQYF
TGTGCCAGCCACGCAGTCCCAGTCGAGACCCAGTACTTC
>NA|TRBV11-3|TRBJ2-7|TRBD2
CASSFGGLVEQYF
TGTGCCAGCAGTTTTGGTGGACTAGTCGAGCAGTACTTC
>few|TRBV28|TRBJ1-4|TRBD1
CASSQRQGGEKLFF
TGTGCCAGCAGTCAAAGACAGGGAGGAGAAAAACTGTTTTTT
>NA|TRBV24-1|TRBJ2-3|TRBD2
CATSEAGPYTDTQYF
TGTGCCACCAGTGAAGCGGGACCATACACAGATACGCAGTATTTT
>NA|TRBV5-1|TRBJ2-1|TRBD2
CASSLGSGKLGANEQFF
TGCGCCAGCAGCTTGGGTAGCGGGAAGTTAGGGGCGAATGAGCAGTTCTTC
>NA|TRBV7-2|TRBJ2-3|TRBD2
CASSHAGLEPDTQYF
TGTGCCAGCAGCCATGCGGGACTAGAGCCAGATACGCAGTATTTT
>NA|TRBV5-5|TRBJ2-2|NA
CASSLATAKHGGELFF
TGTGCCAGCAGCTTGGCAACAGCCAAACACGGCGGGGAGCTGTTTTTT
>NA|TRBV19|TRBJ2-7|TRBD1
CASSTSFGQGGPYEQYF
TGTGCCAGTAGCACCTCATTCGGACAGGGTGGTCCCTACGAGCAGTACTTC
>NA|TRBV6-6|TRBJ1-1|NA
CASTGNRNTEAFF
TGTGCCAGCACCGGTAACAGGAACACTGAAGCTTTCTTT
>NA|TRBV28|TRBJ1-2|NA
CASSSRRRANYGYTF
TGTGCCAGCAGTTCAAGGAGGCGGGCCAACTATGGCTACACCTTC
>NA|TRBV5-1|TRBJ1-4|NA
CASKVGANEKLFF
TGCGCCAGCAAGGTGGGGGCTAATGAAAAACTGTTTTTT
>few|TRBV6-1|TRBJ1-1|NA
CASSEFQRERFF
TGTGCCAGCAGTGAGTTCCAGAGGGAGAGATTCTTT
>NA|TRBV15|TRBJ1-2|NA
CATSRDLGADGYTF
TGTGCCACCAGCAGAGATCTGGGGGCGGATGGCTACACCTTC
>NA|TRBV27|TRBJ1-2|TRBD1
CASSPRTGSYGYTF
TGTGCCAGCAGTCCCAGGACAGGGTCCTATGGCTACACCTTC